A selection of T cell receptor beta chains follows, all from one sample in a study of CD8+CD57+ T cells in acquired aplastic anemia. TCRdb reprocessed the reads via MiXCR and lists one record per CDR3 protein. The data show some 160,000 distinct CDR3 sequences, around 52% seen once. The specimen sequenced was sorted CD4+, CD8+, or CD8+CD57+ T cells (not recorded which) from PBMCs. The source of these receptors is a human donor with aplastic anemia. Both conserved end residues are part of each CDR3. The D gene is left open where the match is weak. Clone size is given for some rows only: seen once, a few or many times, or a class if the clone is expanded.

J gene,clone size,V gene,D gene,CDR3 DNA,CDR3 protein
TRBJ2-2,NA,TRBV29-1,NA,TGCAGCGTTGATACTGCGGGACAAACCGGGGAGCTGTTTTTT,CSVDTAGQTGELFF
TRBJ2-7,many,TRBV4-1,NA,TGCGCCAGCAGCCAAGATCGACAATGGGAGCAGTACTTC,CASSQDRQWEQYF
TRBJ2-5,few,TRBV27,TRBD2,TGTGCCAGCAGACGGGGGGGGCTGGAGACCCAGTACTTC,CASRRGGLETQYF
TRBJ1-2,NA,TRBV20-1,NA,TGCAGTGCGGCTGTAGCTTCTAACTATGGCTACACCTTC,CSAAVASNYGYTF
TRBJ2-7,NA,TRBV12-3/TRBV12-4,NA,TGTGCCAGCAACTTGAACGGGGGCACTTCCTACGAGCAGTACTTC,CASNLNGGTSYEQYF
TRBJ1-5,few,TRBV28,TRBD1,TGTGCCATCCAGCCGACAGGGTTGGGTCAGCCCCAGCATTTT,CAIQPTGLGQPQHF
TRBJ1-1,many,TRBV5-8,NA,TGTGCCAGCAGCTTTAGGGGGAACACTGAAGCTTTCTTT,CASSFRGNTEAFF
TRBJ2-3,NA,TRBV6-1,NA,TGTGCCAGCAGACGAGGCACAGATACGCAGTATTTT,CASRRGTDTQYF
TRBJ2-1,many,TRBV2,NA,TGTGCCAGCACCCAAGGGTTAGACAATGAGCAGTTCTTC,CASTQGLDNEQFF
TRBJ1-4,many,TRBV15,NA,TGTGCCACCAGCAGAGATCTTGGGGGTGCAACTAATGAAAAACTGTTTTTT,CATSRDLGGATNEKLFF
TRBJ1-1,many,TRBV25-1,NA,TGTGCCAGCAGTGATCTTGGGGGTGAAGCTTTCTTT,CASSDLGGEAFF
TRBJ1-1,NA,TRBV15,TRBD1,TGTGCCACCAGCACCAGAGGGACAGGGCGGCAAGCTTTCTTT,CATSTRGTGRQAFF
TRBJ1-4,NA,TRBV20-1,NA,TGCAGTGCTAGAGATGCGACTGCAACTAATGAAAAACTGTTTTTT,CSARDATATNEKLFF
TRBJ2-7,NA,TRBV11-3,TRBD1,TGTGCCAGCAGCCCTCTCGGACAGGGGAGCCACGAGCAGTACTTC,CASSPLGQGSHEQYF
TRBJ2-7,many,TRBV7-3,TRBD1,TGTGCCAGCAGCCTTACCGGGACAGGGGTATACGAGCAGTACTTC,CASSLTGTGVYEQYF
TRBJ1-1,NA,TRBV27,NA,TGTGCCAGCATCCCTTGGGGGGGGGCGGGAACTGAAGCTTTCTTT,CASIPWGGAGTEAFF
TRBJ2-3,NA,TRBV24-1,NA,TGTGCCACCAGAGAGGGTAAAGATACGCAGTATTTT,CATREGKDTQYF
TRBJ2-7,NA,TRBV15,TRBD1,TGTGCCACCAGCAGAGAAGGGGGCACATTTCCGGAGTACTTC,CATSREGGTFPEYF
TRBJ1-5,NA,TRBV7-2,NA,TGTGCCAGCAGCTTACTGGGAGTTAATCAGCCCCAGCATTTT,CASSLLGVNQPQHF
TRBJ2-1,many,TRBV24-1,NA,TGTGCCACCAACGGTTGGTCGGGAAGGTGGGATGAGCAGTTCTTC,CATNGWSGRWDEQFF
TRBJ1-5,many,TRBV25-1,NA,TGTGCCAGCAGTGAGGGGGGGGGTAGCAATCAGCCCCAGCATTTT,CASSEGGGSNQPQHF
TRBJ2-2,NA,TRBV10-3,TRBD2,TGTGCCATCAGCCCCGGGACTACGAACACCGGGGAGCTGTTTTTT,CAISPGTTNTGELFF
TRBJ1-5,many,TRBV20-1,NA,TGCAGTGCTAGCCTCTATGGCGGGGGCGCGGAACAGCCCCAGCATTTT,CSASLYGGGAEQPQHF
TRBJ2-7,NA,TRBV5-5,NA,TGTGCCAGCAGCTTGAATTCGGGCTCCTCCTACGAGCAGTACTTC,CASSLNSGSSYEQYF
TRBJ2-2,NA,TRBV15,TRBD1,TGTGCCACACAGGGGACCACCGGGGAGCTGTTTTTT,CATQGTTGELFF
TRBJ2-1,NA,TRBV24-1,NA,TGTGCCACTCGTGATTCGGAGAGTGAGCAGTTCTTC,CATRDSESEQFF
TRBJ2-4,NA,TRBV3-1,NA,TGTGCCAGCAGCCAAGACCAAGTAGCCAAAAACATTCAGTACTTC,CASSQDQVAKNIQYF
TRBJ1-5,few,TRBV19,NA,TGTGCCAGTAGTATCGGCAATCAGCCCCAGCATTTT,CASSIGNQPQHF
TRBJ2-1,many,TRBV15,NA,TGTGCCACCAGCAGGCGGGGTTACAATGAGCAGTTCTTC,CATSRRGYNEQFF
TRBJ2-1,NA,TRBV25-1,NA,TGTACCAGCAGCCCGAATGATTTGGGCGAGCAGTTCTTC,CTSSPNDLGEQFF
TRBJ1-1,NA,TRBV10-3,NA,TGTGCCGCGGGGGATACCTTGAACACTGAAGCTTTCTTT,CAAGDTLNTEAFF
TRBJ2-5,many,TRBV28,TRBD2,TGTGCCAGCAGTGGCGGGACTACCGAGACCCAGTACTTC,CASSGGTTETQYF
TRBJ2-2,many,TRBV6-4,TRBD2,TGTGCCAGCAGTGGAGCGGGAGATACCGGGGAGCTGTTTTTT,CASSGAGDTGELFF
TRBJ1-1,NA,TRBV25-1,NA,TGTGCCAGCAGTGAATCGCAGGGGATAAACACTGAAGCTTTCTTT,CASSESQGINTEAFF
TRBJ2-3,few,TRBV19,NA,TGTGCCAGTAGTTCGGCGGAGTTCACAGATACGCAGTATTTT,CASSSAEFTDTQYF
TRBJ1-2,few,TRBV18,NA,TGTGCCAGCTCCCCTCCGGGTCGATGGGGCTACACCTTC,CASSPPGRWGYTF
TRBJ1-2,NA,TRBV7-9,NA,TGTGCCAGCACCCACGACCTCGGTGGCGGCTATGGCTACACCTTC,CASTHDLGGGYGYTF
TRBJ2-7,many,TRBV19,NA,TGTGCCAGTAGTCCCCAACGCATTACCACTGTGTCCTACGAGCAGTACTTC,CASSPQRITTVSYEQYF
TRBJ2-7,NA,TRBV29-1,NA,TGCAGCGTTCCGGGCTACGAGCAGTACTTC,CSVPGYEQYF
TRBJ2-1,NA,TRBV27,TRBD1,TGTGCCAGCAGCCCATGGGGGACAGGAGTTTCGGATGAGCAGTTCTTC,CASSPWGTGVSDEQFF
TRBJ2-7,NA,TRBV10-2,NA,TGCGCCAGCAGGCTAGAACTCCTCTCCTACGAGCAGTACTTC,CASRLELLSYEQYF
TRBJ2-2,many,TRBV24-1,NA,TGTGCCACCAGTGAAGCTTCCATGGCCGGGGAGCTGTTTTTT,CATSEASMAGELFF
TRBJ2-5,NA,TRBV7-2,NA,TGTGCCAGCAGCCCTTATGCTCGGACTCAAGAGACCCAGTACTTC,CASSPYARTQETQYF
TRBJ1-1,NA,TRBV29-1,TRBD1,TGCAGCGTTGGGGACAGGGGGACGGTGGCTTTCTTT,CSVGDRGTVAFF
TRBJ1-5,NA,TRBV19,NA,TGTGCCAGTAGCATAGAAGCTTATAGCAATCAGCCCCAGCATTTT,CASSIEAYSNQPQHF
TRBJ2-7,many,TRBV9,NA,TGTGCCAGCAGCGAGGGGGTGGGAGGCGAGCAGTACTTC,CASSEGVGGEQYF
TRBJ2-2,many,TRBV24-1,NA,TGTGCCACCAGTGACCTGACACCATTAACGGCCGGGGAGCTGTTTTTT,CATSDLTPLTAGELFF
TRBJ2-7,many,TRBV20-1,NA,TGCAGTGCTAGAGACGCAGGGCACCAACCCTACGAGCAGTACTTC,CSARDAGHQPYEQYF
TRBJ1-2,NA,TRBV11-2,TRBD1,TGTGCCAGCAGCCTAAGACAGGGGGATGACTATGGCTACACCTTC,CASSLRQGDDYGYTF
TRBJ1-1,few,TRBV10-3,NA,TGTGCCATCAGTGAGCCATTCGAGGGGACTGAAGCTTTCTTT,CAISEPFEGTEAFF
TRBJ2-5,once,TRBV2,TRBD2,TGTGCCAGGGGACTAGCGGGATTAGAGACCCAGTACTTC,CARGLAGLETQYF
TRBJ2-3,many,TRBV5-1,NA,TGCGCCAGCAGCCCCGGGCCCGGACGGGATCGCACAGATACGCAGTATTTT,CASSPGPGRDRTDTQYF
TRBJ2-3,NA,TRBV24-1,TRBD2,TGTGCCACCAGTGATGGTTTGTTGGCGGGAGGGGCAGATACGCAGTATTTT,CATSDGLLAGGADTQYF
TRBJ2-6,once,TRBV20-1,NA,TGCAGTGCTAGAGAGGCTTACGTCCTGACTTTC,CSAREAYVLTF
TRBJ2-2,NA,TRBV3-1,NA,TGTGCCAGCAGCCAAGCGGGAGTGGATACCGGGGAGCTGTTTTTT,CASSQAGVDTGELFF
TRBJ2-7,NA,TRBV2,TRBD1,TGTGCCAGCAGGACCGACAGGGGGGGGGAGCAGTACTTC,CASRTDRGGEQYF